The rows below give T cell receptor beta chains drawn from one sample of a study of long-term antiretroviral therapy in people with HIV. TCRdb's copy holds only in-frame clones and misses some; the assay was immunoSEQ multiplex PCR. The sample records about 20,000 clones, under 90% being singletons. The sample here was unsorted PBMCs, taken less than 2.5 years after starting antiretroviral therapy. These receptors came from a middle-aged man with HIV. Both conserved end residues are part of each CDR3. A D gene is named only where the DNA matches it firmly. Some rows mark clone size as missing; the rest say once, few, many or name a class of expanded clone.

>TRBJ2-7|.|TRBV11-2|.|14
CASSLNPDRHEQYF
TGTGCCAGCAGCTTGAATCCCGACCGGCACGAGCAGTACTTC
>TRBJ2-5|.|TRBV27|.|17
CASRATGAKGVGETQYF
TGTGCCAGCAGGGCAACAGGAGCCAAGGGGGTAGGGGAGACCCAGTACTTC
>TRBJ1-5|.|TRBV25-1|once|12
CASSLGDQPQHF
TGTGCCAGCAGCCTTGGAGATCAGCCCCAGCATTTT
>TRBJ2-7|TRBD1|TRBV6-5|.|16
CASSSRTGESSYEQYF
TGTGCCAGCAGTTCCCGGACAGGGGAAAGTTCCTACGAGCAGTACTTC
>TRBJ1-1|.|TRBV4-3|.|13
CASSQERQGRAFF
TGCGCCAGCAGCCAAGAGCGTCAGGGTCGAGCTTTCTTT
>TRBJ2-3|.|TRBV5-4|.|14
CASSSIDSVTTQYF
TGTGCCAGCAGCAGCATAGACAGCGTGACCACGCAGTATTTT
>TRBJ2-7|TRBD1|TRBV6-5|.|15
CASSYSGQGAYEQYF
TGTGCCAGCAGTTACTCGGGACAGGGCGCCTACGAGCAGTACTTC
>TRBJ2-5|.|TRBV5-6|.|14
CASSRRGYQETQYF
TGTGCCAGCAGCCGAAGGGGGTATCAGGAGACCCAGTACTTC
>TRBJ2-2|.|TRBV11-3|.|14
CASQGQTNTGELFF
TGTGCCAGCCAAGGACAGACTAACACCGGGGAGCTGTTTTTT
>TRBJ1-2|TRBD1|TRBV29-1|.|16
CSSDEAGQGSLGGYTF
TGCAGCTCTGATGAGGCGGGACAGGGGTCGTTAGGTGGCTACACCTTC
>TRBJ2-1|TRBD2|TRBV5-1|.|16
CASSLRTSGDPNEQFF
TGCGCCAGCAGCTTGCGGACTAGCGGGGACCCCAATGAGCAGTTCTTC
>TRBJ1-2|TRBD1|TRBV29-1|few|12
CSVADRGLGYTF
TGCAGCGTTGCGGACAGGGGGCTTGGCTACACCTTC
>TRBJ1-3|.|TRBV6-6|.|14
CASSYSPGGNTIYF
TGTGCCAGCAGTTACTCACCAGGCGGAAACACCATATATTTT
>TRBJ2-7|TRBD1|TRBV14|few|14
CASSNRDRGYEQYF
TGTGCCAGCAGCAACCGGGACAGGGGCTACGAGCAGTACTTC
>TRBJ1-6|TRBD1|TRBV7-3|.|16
CASSRGGGQKASPLHF
TGTGCCAGCAGCCGCGGGGGGGGACAGAAAGCCTCACCCCTCCACTTT
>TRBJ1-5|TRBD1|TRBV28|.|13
CASTWTGAEPQHF
TGTGCCAGCACCTGGACAGGGGCAGAGCCCCAGCATTTT
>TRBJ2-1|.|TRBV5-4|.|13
CASSGGEPNEQFF
TGTGCCAGCAGCGGCGGGGAGCCCAATGAGCAGTTCTTC
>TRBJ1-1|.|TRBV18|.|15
CASSPQRGANTEAFF
TGTGCCAGCTCACCACAAAGGGGGGCAAACACTGAAGCTTTCTTT
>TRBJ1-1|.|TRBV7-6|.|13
CASSLWGNTEAFF
TGTGCCAGCAGCTTATGGGGGAACACTGAAGCTTTCTTT
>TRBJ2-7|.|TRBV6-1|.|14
CASSEGGVSYEQYF
TGTGCCAGCAGTGAAGGGGGCGTCTCCTACGAGCAGTACTTC
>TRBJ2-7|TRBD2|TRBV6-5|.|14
CASSYRGSSYEQYF
TGTGCCAGCAGTTACCGCGGGAGCTCCTACGAGCAGTACTTC
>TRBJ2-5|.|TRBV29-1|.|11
CSVWVAETQYF
TGCAGCGTATGGGTTGCAGAGACCCAGTACTTC
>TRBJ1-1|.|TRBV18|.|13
CASSPTGNTEAFF
TGTGCCAGCTCGCCAACAGGGAACACTGAAGCTTTCTTT
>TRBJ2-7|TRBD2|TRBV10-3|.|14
CAISESGLTYEQYF
TGTGCCATCAGTGAGTCGGGACTAACCTACGAGCAGTACTTC
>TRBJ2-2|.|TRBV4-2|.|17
CASSQEVGADLTGELFF
TGTGCCAGCAGCCAAGAAGTGGGGGCAGACTTGACCGGGGAGCTGTTTTTT
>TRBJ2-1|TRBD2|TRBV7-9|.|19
CASSYPWLAGVSSYNEQFF
TGTGCCAGCAGCTACCCGTGGCTAGCGGGGGTTAGCTCCTACAATGAGCAGTTCTTC
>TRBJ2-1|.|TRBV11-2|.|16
CASSLILGQGGNEQFF
TGTGCCAGCAGCTTAATTTTGGGGCAGGGGGGCAATGAGCAGTTCTTC
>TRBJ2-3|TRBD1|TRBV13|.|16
CASSFNPGGLTDTQYF
TGTGCCAGCAGCTTTAATCCAGGGGGCCTTACAGATACGCAGTATTTT
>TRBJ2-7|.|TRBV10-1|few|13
CASSAGATYEQYF
TGCGCCAGCAGTGCAGGAGCTACCTACGAGCAGTACTTC
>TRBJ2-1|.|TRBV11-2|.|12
CASSSNGGEQFF
TGTGCCAGCAGCTCAAATGGGGGTGAGCAGTTCTTC
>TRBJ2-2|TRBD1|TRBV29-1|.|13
CSVEGASTGELFF
TGCAGCGTAGAGGGGGCAAGCACCGGGGAGCTGTTTTTT
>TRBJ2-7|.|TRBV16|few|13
CASSQTSDGTEYF
TGTGCCAGCAGCCAAACCTCGGACGGGACGGAGTACTTC
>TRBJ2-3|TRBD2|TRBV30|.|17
CAWTGLAGGWGTDTQYF
TGTGCCTGGACGGGACTAGCGGGAGGGTGGGGCACAGATACGCAGTATTTT
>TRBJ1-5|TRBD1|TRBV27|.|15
CASSPRQGEGQPQHF
TGTGCCAGCAGTCCCCGTCAGGGGGAGGGTCAGCCCCAGCATTTT
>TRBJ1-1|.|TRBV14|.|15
CASSPPLGMNTEAFF
TGTGCCAGCAGCCCCCCCTTGGGGATGAACACTGAAGCTTTCTTT
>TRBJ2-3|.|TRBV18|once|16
CASSPPAVVGTDTQYF
TGTGCCAGCTCACCACCGGCGGTAGTGGGCACAGATACGCAGTATTTT
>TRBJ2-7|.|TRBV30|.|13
CAWSFGTSYEQYF
TGTGCCTGGAGTTTCGGGACCTCCTACGAGCAGTACTTC
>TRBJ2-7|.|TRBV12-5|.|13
CASGLGAQYEQYF
TGTGCTAGTGGTTTGGGCGCCCAGTACGAGCAGTACTTC
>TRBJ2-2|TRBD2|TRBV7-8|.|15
CASSLQRGNTGELFF
TGTGCCAGCAGCCTGCAGCGGGGGAACACCGGGGAGCTGTTTTTT
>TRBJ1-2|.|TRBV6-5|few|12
CASSSPGNGYTF
TGTGCCAGCAGTTCGCCAGGGAATGGCTACACCTTC
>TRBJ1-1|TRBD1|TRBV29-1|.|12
CSVGQGNTEAFF
TGCAGCGTGGGACAGGGGAACACTGAAGCTTTCTTT
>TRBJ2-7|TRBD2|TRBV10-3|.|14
CAISWTSGPYEQYF
TGTGCCATCAGTTGGACTAGCGGTCCCTACGAGCAGTACTTC
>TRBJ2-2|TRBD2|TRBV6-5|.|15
CASSYWGGDTGELFF
TGTGCCAGCAGTTACTGGGGGGGTGACACCGGGGAGCTGTTTTTT